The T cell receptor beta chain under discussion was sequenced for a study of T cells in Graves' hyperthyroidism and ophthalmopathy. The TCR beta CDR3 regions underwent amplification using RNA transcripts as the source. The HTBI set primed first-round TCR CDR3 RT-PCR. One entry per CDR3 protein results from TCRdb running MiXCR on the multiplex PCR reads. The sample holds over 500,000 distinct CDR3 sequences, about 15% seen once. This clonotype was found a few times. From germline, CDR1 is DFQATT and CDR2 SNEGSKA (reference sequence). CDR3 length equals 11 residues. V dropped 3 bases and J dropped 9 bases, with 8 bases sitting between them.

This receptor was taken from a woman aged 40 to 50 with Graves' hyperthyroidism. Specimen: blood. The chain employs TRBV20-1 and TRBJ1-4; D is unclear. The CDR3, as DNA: TGCAGTGCTAGTAGCGGGCAAAAACTGTTTTTT. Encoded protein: CSASSGQKLFF.